The T cell receptor (beta chain) described here comes from a study of T cell repertoires in cytomegalovirus infection. Study-level background: It was the public TCR beta signatures that indicated both CMV infection and matching HLA type. Overall study results and limits: Clonotypes of TCR beta that were HLA-C-restricted and CMV-specific dominated the ex vivo response. Public TCR beta family frequency separated CMV-and-HLA carriers, including in an independent cohort.

This clonotype was counted at least ten times. The target antigen is unknown. TCRdb itself ran the reads through MiXCR, one entry per CDR3 protein. The table records about 310,000 distinct CDR3 sequences, around 10% of them present only once. The length of the CDR3 is 15 residues. Germline loops: CDR1 MDHEN, CDR2 SYDVKM. With 5 bases removed from V and 3 bases from J, the gap between germline ends came to 13 bases. The receptor was isolated from a human donor in good health (CMV status not recorded). Some clones in this sample may be carry-over from other donors' samples. Sequencing used PBMCs. V gene TRBV28 combines with J gene TRBJ1-4, with unresolved D. DNA of the CDR3: TGTGCCAGCAGTAGACGGGCGGGGTCTAATGAAAAACTGTTTTTT. It encodes CASSRRAGSNEKLFF.